The next 3 T cell receptor beta chains were all read from a single sample in a study of T cell responses to AZD1222 COVID-19 vaccine. Profiled with immunoSEQ multiplex PCR; TCRdb holds only in-frame clones, not every one. The data show roughly 170,000 clones, around 87% seen once. The sample was peripheral blood, taken on day 0 of AZD1222 vaccination. The receptor set was obtained from an adult in good health.

The V gene is TRBV30, the J gene TRBJ1-6, with D unresolved. The CDR3 length is 16 residues. The ends were cut back, 1 base at V and 2 bases at J, with 12 bases in the middle. Germline CDR1 is GTSNPN and CDR2 is SVGIG (reference sequence). CDR3 region: CAWSAHLGPYNSPLHF. CDR3 DNA sequence: TGTGCCTGGAGTGCACACCTCGGACCCTATAATTCACCCCTCCACTTT.

The CDR3 reads CASSYSGGGNQPQHF. CDR3 coding DNA: TGTGCCAGCAGTTACTCGGGGGGGGGTAATCAGCCCCAGCATTTT. The rearrangement links TRBV6-5 to TRBJ1-5; tentatively, D is TRBD1 (5 bases). The CDR3 length is 15 residues. V lost 0 bases and J lost 4, with 10 bases in between. The germline V gene encodes CDR1 MNHEY and CDR2 SVGAGI.

The V and J genes are TRBV19 and TRBJ1-5; no firm D call. V lost 6 bases to trimming and J lost 7 bases, with 22 bases between them. The CDR3 consists of 16 residues. Germline lookup yields CDR1 LNHDA and CDR2 SQIVND (reference sequence). This CDR3 is CASSQVPVRLQQPQHF. Here the CDR3 DNA reads TGTGCCAGTAGCCAGGTGCCCGTCCGCCTCCAGCAGCCCCAGCATTTT.